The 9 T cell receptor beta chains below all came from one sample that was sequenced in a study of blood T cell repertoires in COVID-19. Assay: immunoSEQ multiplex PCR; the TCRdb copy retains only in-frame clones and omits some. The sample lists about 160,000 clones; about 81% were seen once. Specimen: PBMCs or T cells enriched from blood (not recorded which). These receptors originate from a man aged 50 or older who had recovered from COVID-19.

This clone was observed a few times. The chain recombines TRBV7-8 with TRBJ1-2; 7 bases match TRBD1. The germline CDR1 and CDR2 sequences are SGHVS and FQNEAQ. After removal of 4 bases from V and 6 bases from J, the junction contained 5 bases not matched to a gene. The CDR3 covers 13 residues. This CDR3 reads CASSYDRADGYTF. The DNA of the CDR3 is TGTGCCAGCAGCTACGACAGGGCGGATGGCTACACCTTC. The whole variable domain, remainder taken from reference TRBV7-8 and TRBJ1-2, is GAGVSQSPRYKVAKRGQDVALRCDPISGHVSLFWYQQALGQGPEFLTYFQNEAQLDKSGLPSDRFFAERPEGSVSTLKIQRTQQEDSAVYLCASSYDRADGYTFGSGTRLTVV.

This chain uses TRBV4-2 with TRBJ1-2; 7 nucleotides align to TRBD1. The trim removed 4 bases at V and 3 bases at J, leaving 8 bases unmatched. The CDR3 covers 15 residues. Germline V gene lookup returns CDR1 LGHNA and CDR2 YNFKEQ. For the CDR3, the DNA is TGTGCCAGCAGCCCCGGGGAAGGGGGCGACTATGGCTACACCTTC. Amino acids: CASSPGEGGDYGYTF.

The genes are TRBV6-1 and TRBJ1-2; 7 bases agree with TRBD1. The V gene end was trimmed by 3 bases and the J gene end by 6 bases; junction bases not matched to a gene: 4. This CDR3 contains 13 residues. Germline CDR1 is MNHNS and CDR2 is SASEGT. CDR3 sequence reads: CASSDDRVHGYTF. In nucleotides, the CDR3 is TGTGCCAGCAGTGATGACAGGGTCCATGGCTACACCTTC.

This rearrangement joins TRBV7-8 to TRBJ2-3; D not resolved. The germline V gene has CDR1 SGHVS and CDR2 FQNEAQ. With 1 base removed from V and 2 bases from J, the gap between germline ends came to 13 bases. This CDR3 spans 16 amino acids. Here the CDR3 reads CASSLGSPRLTDTQYF. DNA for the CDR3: TGTGCCAGCAGCTTAGGTAGTCCCAGACTCACAGATACGCAGTATTTT. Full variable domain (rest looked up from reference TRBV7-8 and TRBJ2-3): GAGVSQSPRYKVAKRGQDVALRCDPISGHVSLFWYQQALGQGPEFLTYFQNEAQLDKSGLPSDRFFAERPEGSVSTLKIQRTQQEDSAVYLCASSLGSPRLTDTQYFGPGTRLTVL.

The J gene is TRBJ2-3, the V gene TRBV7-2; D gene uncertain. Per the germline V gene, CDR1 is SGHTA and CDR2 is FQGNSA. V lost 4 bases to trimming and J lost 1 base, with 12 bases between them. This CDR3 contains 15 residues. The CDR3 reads CASSSFRQGTDTQYF. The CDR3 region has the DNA TGTGCCAGCAGCTCCTTTCGCCAGGGCACAGATACGCAGTATTTT.

CDR3 nucleotides: TGTGCCAGCAGCTTAGGCGTTGGACAGGGTAACTATGGCTACACCTTC. Translation gives CASSLGVGQGNYGYTF. The chain has TRBV7-9 and TRBJ1-2; 8 nucleotides line up with TRBD1. The V segment lost 1 base and the J segment 1 base; nucleotides outside the gene matches: 5. The CDR3 length is 16 residues. CDR1 is SEHNR and CDR2 is FQNEAQ in the germline V gene (reference sequence).

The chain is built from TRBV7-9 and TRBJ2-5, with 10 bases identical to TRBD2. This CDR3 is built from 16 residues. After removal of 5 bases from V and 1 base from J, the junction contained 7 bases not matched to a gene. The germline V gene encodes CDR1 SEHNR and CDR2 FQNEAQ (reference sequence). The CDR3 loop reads CASSRNLAGGQETQYF. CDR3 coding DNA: TGTGCCAGCAGCCGAAACTTAGCGGGGGGCCAAGAGACCCAGTACTTC.

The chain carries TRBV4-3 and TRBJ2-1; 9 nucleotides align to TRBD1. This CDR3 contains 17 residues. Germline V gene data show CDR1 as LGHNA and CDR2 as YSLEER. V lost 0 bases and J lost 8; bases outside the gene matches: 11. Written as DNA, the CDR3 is TGCGCCAGCAGCCAAGATCCCGGGACAGGGATACTCCATGAGCAGTTCTTC. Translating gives CASSQDPGTGILHEQFF.

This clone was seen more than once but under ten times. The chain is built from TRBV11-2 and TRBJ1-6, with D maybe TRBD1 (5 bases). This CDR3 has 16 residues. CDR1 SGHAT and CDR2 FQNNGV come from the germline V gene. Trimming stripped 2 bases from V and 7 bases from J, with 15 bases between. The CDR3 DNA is TGTGCCAGCAGCTTAAGTGGGATCCAGGGAAATTCACCCCTCCACTTT. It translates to CASSLSGIQGNSPLHF. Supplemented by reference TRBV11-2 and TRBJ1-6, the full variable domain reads EAGVAQSPRYKIIEKRQSVAFWCNPISGHATLYWYQQILGQGPKLLIQFQNNGVVDDSQLPKDRFSAERLKGVDSTLKIQPAKLEDSAVYLCASSLSGIQGNSPLHFGNGTRLTVT.